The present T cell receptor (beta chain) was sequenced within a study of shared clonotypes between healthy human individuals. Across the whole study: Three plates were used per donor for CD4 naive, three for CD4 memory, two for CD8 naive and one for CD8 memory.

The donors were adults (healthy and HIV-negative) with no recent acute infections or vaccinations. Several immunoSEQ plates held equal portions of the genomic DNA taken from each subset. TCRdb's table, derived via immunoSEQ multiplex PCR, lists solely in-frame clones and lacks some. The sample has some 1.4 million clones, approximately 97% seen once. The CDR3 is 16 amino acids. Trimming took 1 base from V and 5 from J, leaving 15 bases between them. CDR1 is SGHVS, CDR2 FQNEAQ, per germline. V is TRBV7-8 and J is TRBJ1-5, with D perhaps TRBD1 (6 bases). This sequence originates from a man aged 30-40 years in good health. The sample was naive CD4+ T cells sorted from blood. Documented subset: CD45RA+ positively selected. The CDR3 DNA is TGTGCCAGCAGCTTAGTAAGGACAGCTTTATATCAGCCCCAGCATTTT. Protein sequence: CASSLVRTALYQPQHF.